The 10 T cell receptor beta chains below were found in one sample sequenced in a study of blood T cell repertoires in COVID-19. Measured with immunoSEQ multiplex PCR; TCRdb has only the in-frame clones, and not every one. Found here are around 270,000 clones, 75% to 90% of them singletons; the top ten hold 3.5% to 4.5%. The sequenced sample consisted of PBMCs or T cells enriched from blood (not recorded which). These receptors came from a woman aged 30 to 39 who had recovered from COVID-19.

This sequence joins TRBV5-6 and TRBJ1-2, with TRBD1 identical over 8 bases. Germline CDR1 and CDR2: SGHDT and YYEEEE. Trimming removed 2 bases from V and 4 bases from J; junction bases left unmatched: 7. The CDR3 is made up of 15 amino acids. CDR3 sequence (DNA): TGTGCCAGCAGCTTAGGCACAGGGGGTATCTATGGCTACACCTTC. This sequence encodes CASSLGTGGIYGYTF.

The chain is built from TRBV4-2 and TRBJ2-2; no firm D call. Trimming removed 5 bases at V and 1 base at J, with 8 bases between. The length of the CDR3 is 14 residues. Germline CDR1 LGHNA, CDR2 YNFKEQ. The CDR3 loop is CASSERRNTGELFF. As DNA, the CDR3 is TGTGCCAGCAGCGAACGGAGGAACACCGGGGAGCTGTTTTTT.

The rearrangement joins TRBV7-9 to TRBJ1-6; a weak D match, TRBD1 (6 bases). Looked up from germline, CDR1 is SEHNR and CDR2 is FQNEAQ (reference sequence). Trimming removed 3 bases from V and 6 bases from J, with 15 bases in between. The CDR3 is made up of 16 amino acids. The CDR3 region is CASSLQGKRGNSPLHF. The CDR3 region has the DNA TGTGCCAGCAGCTTGCAGGGGAAGCGGGGTAATTCACCCCTCCACTTT.

V usage is TRBV28 and J usage is TRBJ1-2; 10 bases match TRBD1. This CDR3 has 15 residues. The ends lost 6 bases at V and 2 bases at J; junction bases unmatched: 6. Germline-derived CDR1 and CDR2 are MDHEN and SYDVKM. The CDR3 coding sequence is TGTGCCAGCAGGGGGACAGGGGACCCAAACTATGGCTACACCTTC. Residues: CASRGTGDPNYGYTF.

The chain uses TRBV7-9 and TRBJ2-3; 11 bases align to TRBD2. The CDR3 is made up of 17 amino acids. The V and J ends lost 1 base and 5 bases, in that order; junction bases with no gene match: 8. In germline, CDR1 is SEHNR, CDR2 FQNEAQ (reference sequence). The CDR3 DNA reads TGTGCCAGCAGCTTAGTTCCTAGCGGGAGGCCCATAGATACGCAGTATTTT. Residues: CASSLVPSGRPIDTQYF.

The chain has TRBV27 and TRBJ2-3, with a weak D call TRBD2 (6 bases). The CDR3 is 15 amino acids. V was trimmed by 1 base and J by 1 base, leaving 9 bases between them. The germline gives CDR1 MNHEY, CDR2 SMNVEV (reference sequence). CDR3 region: CASSLLRGGTDTQYF. The CDR3 nucleotides are TGTGCCAGCAGTTTATTGCGGGGAGGCACAGATACGCAGTATTTT.

V and J are TRBV29-1 and TRBJ1-2; D is ambiguous. The CDR3 spans 16 residues. Trimming pared 3 bases from V and 6 bases from J, leaving 23 bases between. Germline CDR1 reads SQVTM; CDR2 reads ANQGSEA. The CDR3 nucleotides read TGCAGCGTTGACGATGAAACAGATTCACCCCGTAATGGCTACACCTTC. Protein: CSVDDETDSPRNGYTF.

This chain links TRBV4-1 with TRBJ1-2; 8 positions match TRBD1. After removal of 4 bases from V and 8 bases from J, the junction contained 12 bases not matched to a gene. Looked up from germline, CDR1 is MGHRA and CDR2 is YSYEKL. This CDR3 is 15 amino acids long. The CDR3 DNA reads TGCGCCAGCAGCCCACTCGGGCAGGGGGCGCAGGGCTACACCTTC. It codes for CASSPLGQGAQGYTF.

The J gene is TRBJ2-7, the V gene TRBV28, with 11 bases lining up with TRBD1. The V and J ends lost 3 bases and 2 bases, in that order; junction bases with no gene match: 9. This CDR3 region has 17 residues. Germline V gene lookup returns CDR1 MDHEN and CDR2 SYDVKM. The CDR3, as DNA: TGTGCCAGCAGTTTGTTACCGGGACAGGGGGGGGCCTACGAGCAGTACTTC. It encodes CASSLLPGQGGAYEQYF.

This rearrangement joins TRBV5-1 to TRBJ1-6; TRBD1 is a possible D gene (6 bases). The germline gives CDR1 SGHRS, CDR2 YFSETQ. V lost 5 bases to trimming and J lost 8 bases, with 17 bases between them. CDR3 length: 15 residues. The CDR3 DNA is TGCGCCAGCAGGCCCCTTCTGGGGGCGTATTCACCCCTCCACTTT. It yields the protein CASRPLLGAYSPLHF. The complete variable domain, with remaining parts taken from reference TRBV5-1 and TRBJ1-6, reads KAGVTQTPRYLIKTRGQQVTLSCSPISGHRSVSWYQQTPGQGLQFLFEYFSETQRNKGNFPGRFSGRQFSNSRSEMNVSTLELGDSALYLCASRPLLGAYSPLHFGNGTRLTVT.